The count of the clone carrying this TCR beta chain is one. No antigen is known for it. The data were taken from a study of T cell responses to AZD1222 COVID-19 vaccine. Study-wide background: Second-dose intervals of approximately 4 or approximately 12 weeks were pooled. Findings and limits, study-wide: Only a handful of individuals given AZD1222 were seropositive at baseline. Following two doses of AZD1222, Spike-specific TCR breadth and depth rose.

The CDR3 totals 14 residues. V lost 5 bases, J lost 7 bases, and 15 bases lay in between. Germline lookup yields CDR1 LNHDA and CDR2 SQIVND (reference sequence). Profiling relied on immunoSEQ multiplex PCR, and the TCRdb table lists in-frame clones only, not all of them. The top ten clones hold around 6.9% of a sample with 100,000 to 150,000 clones, approximately 90% of them seen once. Specimen: peripheral blood, collected on day 0 of AZD1222 vaccination. V gene TRBV19 combines with J gene TRBJ1-3; D may be TRBD1 (5 bases). This receptor was taken from an adult in good health. The CDR3 sequence is CASSVPGRWNTIYF. The CDR3 bases are TGTGCCAGTAGTGTACCGGGACGTTGGAACACCATATATTTT.